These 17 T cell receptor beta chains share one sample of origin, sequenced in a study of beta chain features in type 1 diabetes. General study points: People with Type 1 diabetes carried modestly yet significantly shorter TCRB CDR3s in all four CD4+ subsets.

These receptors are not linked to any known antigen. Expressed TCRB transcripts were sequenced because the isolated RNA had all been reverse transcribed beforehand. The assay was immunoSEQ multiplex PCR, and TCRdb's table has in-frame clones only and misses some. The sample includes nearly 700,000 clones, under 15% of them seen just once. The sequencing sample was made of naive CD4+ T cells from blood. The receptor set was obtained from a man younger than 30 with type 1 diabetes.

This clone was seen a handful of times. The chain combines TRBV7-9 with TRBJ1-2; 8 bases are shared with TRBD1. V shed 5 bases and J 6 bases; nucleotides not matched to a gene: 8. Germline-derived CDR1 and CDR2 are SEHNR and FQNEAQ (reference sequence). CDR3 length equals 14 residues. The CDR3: CASSPRQGPDGYTF. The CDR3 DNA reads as TGTGCCAGCAGCCCGAGACAGGGGCCTGATGGCTACACCTTC.

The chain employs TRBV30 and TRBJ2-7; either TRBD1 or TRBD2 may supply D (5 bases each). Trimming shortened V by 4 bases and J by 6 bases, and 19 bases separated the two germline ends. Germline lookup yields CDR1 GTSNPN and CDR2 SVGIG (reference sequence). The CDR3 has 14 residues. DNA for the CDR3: TGTGCCTGGACTCGGGACCACAAGGAGAGCGAGCAGTACTTC. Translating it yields CAWTRDHKESEQYF.

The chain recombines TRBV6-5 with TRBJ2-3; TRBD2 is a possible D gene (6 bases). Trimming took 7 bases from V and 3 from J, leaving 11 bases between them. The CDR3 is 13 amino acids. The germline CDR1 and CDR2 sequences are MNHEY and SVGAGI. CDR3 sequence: CASIEEGTDTQYF. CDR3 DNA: TGTGCCAGCATCGAGGAGGGTACAGATACGCAGTATTTT.

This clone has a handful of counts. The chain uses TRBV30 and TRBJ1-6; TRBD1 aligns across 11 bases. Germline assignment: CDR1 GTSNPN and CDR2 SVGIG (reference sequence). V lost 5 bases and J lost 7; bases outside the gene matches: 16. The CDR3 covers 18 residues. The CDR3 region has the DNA TGTGCCTGGTCGGACGGGACAGGGGGTGACGTGGGGAATTCACCCCTCCACTTT. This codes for CAWSDGTGGDVGNSPLHF.

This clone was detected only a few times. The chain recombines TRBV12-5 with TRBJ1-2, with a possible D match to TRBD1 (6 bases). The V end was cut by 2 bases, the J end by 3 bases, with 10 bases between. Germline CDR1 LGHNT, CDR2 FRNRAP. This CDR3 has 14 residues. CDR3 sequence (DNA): TGTGCTAGTGGTTTGTGGGGGCGCGACTATGGCTACACCTTC. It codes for CASGLWGRDYGYTF.

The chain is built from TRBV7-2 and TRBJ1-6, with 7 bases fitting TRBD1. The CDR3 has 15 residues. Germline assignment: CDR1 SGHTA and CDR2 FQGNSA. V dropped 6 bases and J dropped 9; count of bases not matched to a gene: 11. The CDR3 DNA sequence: TGTGCCAGCAGGGAACCGGGACAGACTATTTCACCCCTCCACTTT. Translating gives CASREPGQTISPLHF.

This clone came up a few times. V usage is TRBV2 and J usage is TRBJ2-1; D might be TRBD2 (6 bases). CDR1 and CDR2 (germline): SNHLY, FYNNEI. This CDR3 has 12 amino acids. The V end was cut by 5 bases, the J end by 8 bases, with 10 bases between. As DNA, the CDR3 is TGTGCCAGCAGTCGGGAGTCGTATGAGCAGTTCTTC. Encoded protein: CASSRESYEQFF.

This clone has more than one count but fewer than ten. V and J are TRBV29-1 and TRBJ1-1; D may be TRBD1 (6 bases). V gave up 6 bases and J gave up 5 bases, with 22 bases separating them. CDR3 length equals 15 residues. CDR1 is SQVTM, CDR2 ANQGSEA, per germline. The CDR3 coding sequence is TGCAGCGTGGTTGTTTTGGGGGCGAAGGGGACTGAAGCTTTCTTT. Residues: CSVVVLGAKGTEAFF. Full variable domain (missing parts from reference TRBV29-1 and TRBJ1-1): SAVISQKPSRDICQRGTSLTIQCQVDSQVTMMFWYRQQPGQSLTLIATANQGSEATYESGFVIDKFPISRPNLTFSTLTVSNMSPEDSSIYLCSVVVLGAKGTEAFFGQGTRLTVV.

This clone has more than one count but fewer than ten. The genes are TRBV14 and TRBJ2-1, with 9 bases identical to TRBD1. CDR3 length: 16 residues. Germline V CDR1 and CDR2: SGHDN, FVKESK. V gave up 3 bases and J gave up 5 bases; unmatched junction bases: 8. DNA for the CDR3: TGTGCCAGCAGCCATAGCTGGGGACAGGGAAACAATGAGCAGTTCTTC. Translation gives CASSHSWGQGNNEQFF.

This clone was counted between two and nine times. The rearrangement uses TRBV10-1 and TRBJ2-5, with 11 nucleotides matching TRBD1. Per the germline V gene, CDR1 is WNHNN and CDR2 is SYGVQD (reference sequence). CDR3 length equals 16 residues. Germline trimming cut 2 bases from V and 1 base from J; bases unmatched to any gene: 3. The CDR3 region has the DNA TGCGCCAGCAGTGAGATCGGACAGGGGGCCCAAGAGACCCAGTACTTC. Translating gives CASSEIGQGAQETQYF.

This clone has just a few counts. CDR3 sequence reads: CASSMNRETSEQYF. Written as DNA, the CDR3 is TGTGCCAGTAGTATGAACAGGGAAACATCCGAGCAGTACTTC. The gene calls are TRBV19 and TRBJ2-7; the D gene is possibly TRBD1 (6 bases). V shed 3 bases and J shed 6 bases, with 15 bases lying between them. The CDR3 length is 14 residues. CDR1 and CDR2 from the germline V gene are LNHDA and SQIVND (reference sequence).

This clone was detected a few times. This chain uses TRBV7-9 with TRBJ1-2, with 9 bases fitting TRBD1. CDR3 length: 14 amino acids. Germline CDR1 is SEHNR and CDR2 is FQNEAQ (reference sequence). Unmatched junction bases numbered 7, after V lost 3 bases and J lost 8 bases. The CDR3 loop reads CASSFGTGLIGYTF. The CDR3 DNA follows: TGTGCCAGCAGCTTTGGGACAGGGTTAATAGGCTACACCTTC.

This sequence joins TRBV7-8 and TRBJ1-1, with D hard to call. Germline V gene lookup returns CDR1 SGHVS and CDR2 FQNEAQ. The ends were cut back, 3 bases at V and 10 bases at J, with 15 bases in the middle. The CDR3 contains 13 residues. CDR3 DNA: TGTGCCAGCAGCTTTGGCACCCGAATGGGAGCTTTCTTT. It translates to CASSFGTRMGAFF.

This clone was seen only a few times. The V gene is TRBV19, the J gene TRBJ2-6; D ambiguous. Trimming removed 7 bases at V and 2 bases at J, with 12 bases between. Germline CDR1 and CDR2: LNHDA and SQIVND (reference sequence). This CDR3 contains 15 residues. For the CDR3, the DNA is TGTGCCAGTAATCCGGAGTCAGCTGGGGCCAACGTCCTGACTTTC. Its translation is CASNPESAGANVLTF.

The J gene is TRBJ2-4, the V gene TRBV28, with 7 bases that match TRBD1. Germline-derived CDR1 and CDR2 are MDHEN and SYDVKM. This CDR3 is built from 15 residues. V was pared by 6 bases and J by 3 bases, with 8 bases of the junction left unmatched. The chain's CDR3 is CASRSQGGGKNIQYF. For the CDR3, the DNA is TGTGCCAGCAGATCTCAAGGGGGCGGCAAAAACATTCAGTACTTC.

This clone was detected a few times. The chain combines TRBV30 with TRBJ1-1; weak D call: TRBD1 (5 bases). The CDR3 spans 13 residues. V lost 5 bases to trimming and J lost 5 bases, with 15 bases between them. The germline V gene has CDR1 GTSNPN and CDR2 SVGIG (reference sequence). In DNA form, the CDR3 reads TGTGCCTGGCAAAGGCAGGGTGGAACTGAAGCTTTCTTT. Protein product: CAWQRQGGTEAFF.

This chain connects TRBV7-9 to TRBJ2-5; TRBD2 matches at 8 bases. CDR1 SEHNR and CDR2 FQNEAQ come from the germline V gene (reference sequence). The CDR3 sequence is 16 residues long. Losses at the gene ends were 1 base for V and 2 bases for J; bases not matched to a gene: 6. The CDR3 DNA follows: TGTGCCAGCAGCTTAGAGCTAGCGGGCCAACAAGAGACCCAGTACTTC. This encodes CASSLELAGQQETQYF. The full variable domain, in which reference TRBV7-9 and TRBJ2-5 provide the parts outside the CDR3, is DTGVSQNPRHKITKRGQNVTFRCDPISEHNRLYWYRQTLGQGPEFLTYFQNEAQLEKSRLLSDRFSAERPKGSFSTLEIQRTEQGDSAMYLCASSLELAGQQETQYFGPGTRLLVL.